The next 27 T cell receptor beta chains were all read from a single sample in a study of beta chain features in type 1 diabetes. The investigators reverse transcribed all of the isolated RNA, so they sequenced expressed TCRB transcripts. The table came from immunoSEQ multiplex PCR; TCRdb's copy has only in-frame clones and leaves some out. The sample has fewer than 500,000 clones, around 13% seen once. The material sequenced was naive CD4+ T cells from blood. The receptors were gathered from a man aged 25-45 years in good health.

This clone was seen only a few times. The chain has TRBV27 and TRBJ2-7; D remains ambiguous. Germline V gene data show CDR1 as MNHEY and CDR2 as SMNVEV (reference sequence). The CDR3 contains 11 residues. Trimming took 5 bases from V and 2 from J, leaving 4 bases between them. Here the CDR3 reads CASSPTYEQYV. The CDR3 DNA reads as TGTGCCAGCAGTCCTACCTACGAGCAGTACGTC.

The chain employs TRBV13 and TRBJ1-3; D is ambiguous. V lost 5 bases, J lost 0 bases, and 11 bases lay in between. The CDR3 runs to 15 residues. CDR1 and CDR2 (germline): PRHDT, FYEKMQ (reference sequence). CDR3 nucleotide sequence: TGTGCCAGCAGCCCCCTAGCTGACTCTGGAAACACCATATATTTT. Translation gives CASSPLADSGNTIYF.

This clone was detected a few times. V usage is TRBV11-2 and J usage is TRBJ2-7; TRBD2 aligns across 7 bases. This CDR3 spans 17 amino acids. CDR1 and CDR2 (germline): SGHAT, FQNNGV. V lost 5 bases, J lost 2 bases, and 15 bases stayed unmatched. CDR3 protein: CASSPPWERGPTYEQYF. The CDR3 region has the DNA TGTGCCAGCAGCCCCCCCTGGGAGCGGGGACCCACCTACGAGCAGTACTTC.

The chain carries TRBV4-1 and TRBJ2-3; D is perhaps TRBD2 (5 bases). Between the trimmed V and J ends, which lost 0 bases and 7 bases, there was a span of 11 bases. The CDR3 is made up of 14 amino acids. The V gene's germline CDR1 is MGHRA and CDR2 YSYEKL. The CDR3 DNA reads as TGCGCCAGCAGCCAAGAACCGCGAGGGAATACGCAGTATTTT. Encoded protein: CASSQEPRGNTQYF.

The chain combines TRBV5-1 with TRBJ2-7; TRBD2 agrees at 10 bases. J lost 9 bases, V lost 1 base, and 7 bases had no gene match. This CDR3 region has 14 residues. Per germline, CDR1 SGHRS and CDR2 YFSETQ. The CDR3 region is CASSLLSGRRRQYV. CDR3 in DNA: TGCGCCAGCAGCTTGCTTAGCGGGAGGAGGCGGCAGTACGTC.

The V and J genes are TRBV30 and TRBJ2-6; D is perhaps TRBD1 (6 bases). CDR1 and CDR2 from the germline V gene are GTSNPN and SVGIG (reference sequence). The CDR3 consists of 12 residues. The V and J ends lost 8 bases and 2 bases respectively, with 7 bases between them. The CDR3 spells CAGGPGANVLTF. The CDR3 nucleotides are TGTGCCGGGGGCCCTGGGGCCAACGTCCTGACTTTC.

This clone has more than one count but fewer than ten. The V gene is TRBV19, the J gene TRBJ1-1; D is unresolved. V was cut by 5 bases and J by 4 bases, with 11 bases left in between. Germline CDR1 LNHDA, CDR2 SQIVND (reference sequence). The CDR3 is 13 residues long. The CDR3 here is CASSGDRPTEAFF. The CDR3 bases are TGTGCCAGTAGTGGGGATAGGCCCACTGAAGCTTTCTTT.

The chain couples TRBV19 to TRBJ2-1; 7 nucleotides agree with TRBD2. Per the germline V gene, CDR1 is LNHDA and CDR2 is SQIVND (reference sequence). Trimming took 6 bases from V and 4 from J; bases not matched to a gene: 9. The CDR3 runs to 15 residues. CDR3 residues: CASRPGSSGYNEQFF. The CDR3 DNA reads as TGTGCCAGTAGGCCTGGAAGTAGCGGGTACAATGAGCAGTTCTTC.

In this sample, this clone turned up a few times. The J gene is TRBJ1-1, the V gene TRBV6-5, with D maybe TRBD1 (6 bases). The germline V gene has CDR1 MNHEY and CDR2 SVGAGI. V was cut by 9 bases and J by 5 bases, with 19 bases left in between. The length of the CDR3 is 14 residues. CDR3 in DNA: TGTGCCAGTCGAAACCGCAGGGGAGATACTGAAGCTTTCTTT. This translates into CASRNRRGDTEAFF.

The chain carries TRBV30 and TRBJ1-2; perhaps TRBD1 as D (6 bases). The CDR3 runs 12 residues. CDR1 and CDR2 from the germline V gene are GTSNPN and SVGIG (reference sequence). V was pared by 3 bases and J by 5 bases, with 10 bases between. Here the CDR3 reads CAWRGGGYGYTF. In nucleotides, the CDR3 is TGTGCCTGGAGGGGGGGCGGGTATGGCTACACCTTC.

This clone was seen more than once but under ten times. The chain employs TRBV27 and TRBJ2-1; D is tentatively TRBD1 or TRBD2 (5 bases each). Per the germline V gene, CDR1 is MNHEY and CDR2 is SMNVEV (reference sequence). The V gene lost 1 base and the J gene lost 0 bases, with 10 bases spanning the gap. The CDR3 extends over 16 amino acids. The CDR3 DNA follows: TGTGCCAGCAGTTTATTTTGGGGACGCTCCTACAATGAGCAGTTCTTC. Translation gives CASSLFWGRSYNEQFF.

The rearrangement joins TRBV4-1 to TRBJ2-4; 11 positions match TRBD1. The germline V gene encodes CDR1 MGHRA and CDR2 YSYEKL. The V gene end was trimmed by 5 bases and the J gene end by 7 bases; junction bases not matched to a gene: 7. This CDR3 contains 15 residues. The CDR3 bases are TGCGCCAGCAGCAAAGCTGGACAGGGGGCGAACATTCAGTACTTC. As protein: CASSKAGQGANIQYF.

The CDR3 DNA reads as TGTGCCACCAGCAGAACACTACTTATCGAAGGGATAAGCTCCTACAATGAGCAGTTCTTC. Protein sequence: CATSRTLLIEGISSYNEQFF. V gene TRBV15 combines with J gene TRBJ2-1; D not certain. V was cut by 2 bases and J by 0 bases, with 23 bases left in between. The CDR3 is made up of 20 amino acids. Germline V gene sequence: CDR1 LNHNV, CDR2 YYDKDF (reference sequence).

V usage is TRBV15 and J usage is TRBJ1-2; the match to TRBD1 covers 7 bases. Germline lookup yields CDR1 LNHNV and CDR2 YYDKDF (reference sequence). V was pared by 3 bases and J by 4 bases, with 8 bases of the junction left unmatched. CDR3 size: 15 residues. The CDR3 reads CATSRDWAGGYGYTF. The DNA for the CDR3 is TGTGCCACCAGCAGGGACTGGGCAGGGGGCTATGGCTACACCTTC.

The rearrangement joins TRBV7-2 to TRBJ2-5, with TRBD2 as a possible D gene (6 bases). CDR1 SGHTA and CDR2 FQGNSA come from the germline V gene. V lost 2 bases to trimming and J lost 2 bases, with 24 bases between them. This CDR3 spans 19 amino acids. The DNA of the CDR3 is TGTGCCAGCAGCTTAAGCGGGCGGCGGGGCCCCCCCCATCAAGAGACCCAGTACTTC. Translated: CASSLSGRRGPPHQETQYF.

This clone was observed a few times. A read error may account for a junction end that differs from germline. The CDR3 protein is CASSQVTGIQTFF. The CDR3 DNA sequence: TGTGCCAGCAGCCAAGTCACCGGGATCCAGACCTTTTTC. This rearrangement joins TRBV14 to TRBJ1-2, with D hard to call. CDR1 is SGHDN and CDR2 is FVKESK in the germline V gene. This CDR3 is built from 13 residues. The full variable domain, in which reference TRBV14 and TRBJ1-2 provide the parts outside the CDR3, is EAGVTQFPSHSVIEKGQTVTLRCDPISGHDNLYWYRRVMGKEIKFLLHFVKESKQDESGMPNNRFLAERTGGTYSTLKVQPAELEDSGVYFCASSQVTGIQTFFGSGTRLTVV.

On this clone itself: Other DNA sequences in the same sample also yield this CDR3. The chain carries TRBV29-1 and TRBJ1-1; D possibly corresponds to TRBD1 (5 bases). CDR1 is SQVTM, CDR2 ANQGSEA, per germline. Trimming pared 1 base from V and 1 base from J, leaving 10 bases between. CDR3 length: 14 amino acids. The CDR3 coding sequence is TGCAGCGTTGAAGGGGTAGGGGCGAACACTGAAGCTTTCTTT. It specifies CSVEGVGANTEAFF.

This sequence joins TRBV7-2 and TRBJ2-3, with 11 bases fitting TRBD2. Germline V gives CDR1 SGHTA, CDR2 FQGNSA. Unmatched junction bases numbered 11, after V lost 5 bases and J lost 4 bases. This CDR3 is built from 17 residues. Here the CDR3 DNA reads TGTGCCAGCAGCAAACGAGGGACTAGCGGAAGCCCAGATACGCAGTATTTT. Translated: CASSKRGTSGSPDTQYF.

The chain joins TRBV4-3 to TRBJ2-5, with D unclear. This CDR3 has 13 amino acids. V dropped 1 base and J dropped 5 bases, with 8 bases sitting between them. Germline V gene sequence: CDR1 LGHNA, CDR2 YSLEER. This chain's CDR3 is CASSQGIGETQYF. The CDR3 region has the DNA TGCGCCAGCAGCCAAGGGATTGGGGAGACCCAGTACTTC.

This clone was detected only a few times. The chain employs TRBV4-2 and TRBJ2-7, with a weak D call TRBD1 (5 bases). The CDR3 spans 14 residues. Looked up from germline, CDR1 is LGHNA and CDR2 is YNFKEQ. V was pared by 0 bases and J by 5 bases, with 11 bases between. CDR3 nucleotides: TGTGCCAGCAGCCAAGATCAGGGTTCGGACGAGCAGTACGTC. Its protein is CASSQDQGSDEQYV.

This clone came up a few times. This rearrangement joins TRBV4-1 to TRBJ2-3; possibly TRBD2 for D (7 bases). The CDR3 sequence is 18 residues long. In germline, CDR1 is MGHRA, CDR2 YSYEKL. The V gene lost 6 bases and the J gene lost 4 bases, with 26 bases spanning the gap. The CDR3 sequence: CASRPLGRGGGGADTQYF. The CDR3 coding sequence is TGCGCCAGCAGACCCCTTGGCCGAGGAGGGGGAGGGGCAGATACGCAGTATTTT.

The chain couples TRBV29-1 to TRBJ2-7, with D perhaps matching TRBD1 (5 bases). There are 13 residues in the CDR3. With 4 bases removed from V and 3 bases from J, the gap between germline ends came to 13 bases. CDR1 and CDR2 (germline): SQVTM, ANQGSEA. Here the CDR3 DNA reads TGCAGCGTTGTCGCCCGACAGAGCTACGAGCAGTACTTC. This sequence encodes CSVVARQSYEQYF.

This clone was found a few times. The chain recombines TRBV7-2 with TRBJ1-1; D ambiguous. Per the germline V gene, CDR1 is SGHTA and CDR2 is FQGNSA. Trimming took 6 bases from V and 0 from J, leaving 8 bases between them. The CDR3 contains 13 residues. The CDR3 bases are TGTGCCAGCAGGGTACAGTTGAACACTGAAGCTTTCTTT. Its protein product is CASRVQLNTEAFF.

The gene calls are TRBV20-1 and TRBJ2-3; 7 bases align to TRBD2. The germline gives CDR1 DFQATT, CDR2 SNEGSKA (reference sequence). The CDR3 loop spans 11 amino acids. Trimming at V came to 6 bases and at J to 5 bases, leaving 2 bases not matched to a gene. CDR3 nucleotides: TGCAGTGCAGGACTAGTAGATACGCAGTATTTT. Its protein product is CSAGLVDTQYF.

The chain uses TRBV29-1 and TRBJ1-2, with 8 bases that match TRBD1. V dropped 6 bases and J dropped 8; count of bases not matched to a gene: 11. Germline V gene sequence: CDR1 SQVTM, CDR2 ANQGSEA. The CDR3 runs 13 residues. CDR3 sequence reads: CSVEDRAGWGYTF. The CDR3 DNA is TGCAGCGTAGAGGACAGGGCGGGATGGGGCTACACCTTC.

The rearrangement links TRBV7-9 to TRBJ2-3; possibly TRBD2 for D (5 bases). CDR1 and CDR2 from the germline V gene are SEHNR and FQNEAQ (reference sequence). The germline V and J ends were trimmed by 3 bases and 2 bases, with 12 bases remaining between them. This CDR3 is built from 15 residues. In DNA, the CDR3 is TGTGCCAGCAGCTTGGGAGAGATCGCCACAGATACGCAGTATTTT. It codes for CASSLGEIATDTQYF.

This clone was observed a few times. J is TRBJ1-4 and V is TRBV7-2; 9 nucleotides agree with TRBD1. V dropped 5 bases and J dropped 6; count of bases not matched to a gene: 7. The CDR3 runs 15 residues. Germline V gene sequence: CDR1 SGHTA, CDR2 FQGNSA. Here the CDR3 reads CASSLTGGRDEKLFF. CDR3 DNA sequence: TGTGCCAGCAGCCTCACAGGGGGCAGAGATGAAAAACTGTTTTTT.